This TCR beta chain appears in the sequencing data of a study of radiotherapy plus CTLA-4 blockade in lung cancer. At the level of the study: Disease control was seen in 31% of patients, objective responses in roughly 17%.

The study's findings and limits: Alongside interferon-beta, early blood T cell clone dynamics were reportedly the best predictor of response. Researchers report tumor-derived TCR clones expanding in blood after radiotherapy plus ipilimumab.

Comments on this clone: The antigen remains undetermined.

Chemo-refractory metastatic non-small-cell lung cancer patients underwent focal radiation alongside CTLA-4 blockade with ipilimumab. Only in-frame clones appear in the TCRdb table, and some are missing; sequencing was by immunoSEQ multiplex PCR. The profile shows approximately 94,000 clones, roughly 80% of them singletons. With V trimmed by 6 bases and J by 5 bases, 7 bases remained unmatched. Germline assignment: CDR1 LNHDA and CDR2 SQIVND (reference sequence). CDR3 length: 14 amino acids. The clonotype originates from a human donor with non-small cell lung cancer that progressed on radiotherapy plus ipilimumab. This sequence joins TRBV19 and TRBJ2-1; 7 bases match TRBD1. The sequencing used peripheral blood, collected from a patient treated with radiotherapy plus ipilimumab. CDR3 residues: CASRAPGQNNEQFF. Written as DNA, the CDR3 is TGTGCCAGTAGAGCTCCGGGACAGAACAATGAGCAGTTCTTC.